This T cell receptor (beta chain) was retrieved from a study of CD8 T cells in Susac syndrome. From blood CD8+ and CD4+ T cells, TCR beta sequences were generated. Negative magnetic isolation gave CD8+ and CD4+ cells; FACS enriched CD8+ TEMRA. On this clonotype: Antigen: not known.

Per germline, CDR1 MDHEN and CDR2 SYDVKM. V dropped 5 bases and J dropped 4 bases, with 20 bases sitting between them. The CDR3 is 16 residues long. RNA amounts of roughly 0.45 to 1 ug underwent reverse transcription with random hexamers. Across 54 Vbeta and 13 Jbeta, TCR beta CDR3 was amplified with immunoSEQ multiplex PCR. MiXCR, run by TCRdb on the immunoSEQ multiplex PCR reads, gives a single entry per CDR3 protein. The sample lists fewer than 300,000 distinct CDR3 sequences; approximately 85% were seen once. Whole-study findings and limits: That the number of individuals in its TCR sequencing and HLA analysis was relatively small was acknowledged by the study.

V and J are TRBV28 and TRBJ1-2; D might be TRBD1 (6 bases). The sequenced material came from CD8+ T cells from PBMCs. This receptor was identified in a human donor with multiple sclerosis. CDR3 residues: CASSPRLGAQVYGYTF. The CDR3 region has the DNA TGTGCCAGCAGTCCCCGGTTGGGGGCCCAAGTCTATGGCTACACCTTC.